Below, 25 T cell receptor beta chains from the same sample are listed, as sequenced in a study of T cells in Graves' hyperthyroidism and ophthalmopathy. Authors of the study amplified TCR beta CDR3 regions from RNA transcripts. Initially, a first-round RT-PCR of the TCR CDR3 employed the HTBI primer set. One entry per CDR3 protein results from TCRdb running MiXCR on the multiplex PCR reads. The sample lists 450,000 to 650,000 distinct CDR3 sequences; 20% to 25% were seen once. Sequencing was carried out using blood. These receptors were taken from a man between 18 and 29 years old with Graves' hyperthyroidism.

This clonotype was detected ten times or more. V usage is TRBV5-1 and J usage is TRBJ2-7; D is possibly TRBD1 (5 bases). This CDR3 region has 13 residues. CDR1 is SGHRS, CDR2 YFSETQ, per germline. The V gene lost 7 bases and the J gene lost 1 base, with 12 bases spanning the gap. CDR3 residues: CASGPQGSYEQYF. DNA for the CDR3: TGCGCCAGCGGTCCTCAGGGATCCTACGAGCAGTACTTC.

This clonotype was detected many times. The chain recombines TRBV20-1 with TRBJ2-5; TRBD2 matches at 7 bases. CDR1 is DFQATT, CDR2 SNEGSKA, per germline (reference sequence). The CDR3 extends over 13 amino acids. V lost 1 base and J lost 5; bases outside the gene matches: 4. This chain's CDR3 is CSARGAGVETQYF. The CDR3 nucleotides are TGCAGTGCTAGAGGGGCGGGGGTGGAGACCCAGTACTTC.

CDR3 sequence (DNA): TGTGCCAGCAGTTACCTTATGAGGGGCCACGAGCAGTACTTC. It translates to CASSYLMRGHEQYF. This sequence joins TRBV6-2 or TRBV6-3 and TRBJ2-7; D may correspond to TRBD1 or TRBD2 (5 bases each). CDR1 and CDR2 (germline): MNHEY, SVGEGT. The CDR3 totals 14 residues. V lost 2 bases, J lost 5 bases, and 13 bases lay in between.

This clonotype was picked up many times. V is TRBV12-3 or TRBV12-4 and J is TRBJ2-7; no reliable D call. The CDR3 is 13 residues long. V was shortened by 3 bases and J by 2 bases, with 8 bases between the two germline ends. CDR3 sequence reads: CASSFELTYEQYF. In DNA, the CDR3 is TGTGCCAGCAGTTTCGAACTAACCTACGAGCAGTACTTC.

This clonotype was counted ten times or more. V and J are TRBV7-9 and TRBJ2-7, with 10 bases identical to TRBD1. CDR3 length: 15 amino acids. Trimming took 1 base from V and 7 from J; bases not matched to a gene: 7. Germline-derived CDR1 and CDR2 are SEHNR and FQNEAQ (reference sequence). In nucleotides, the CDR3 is TGTGCCAGCAGCTTAGATGACAGGGGGCCTGGGGAGCAGTACTTC. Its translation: CASSLDDRGPGEQYF.

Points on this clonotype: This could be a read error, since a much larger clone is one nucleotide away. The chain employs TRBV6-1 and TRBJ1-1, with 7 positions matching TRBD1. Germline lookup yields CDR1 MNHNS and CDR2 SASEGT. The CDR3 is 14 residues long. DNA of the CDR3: TGTGCCAGCAGTCGACAGGGTCCGAACACTGAAGCTTGCTTT. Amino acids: CASSRQGPNTEACF.

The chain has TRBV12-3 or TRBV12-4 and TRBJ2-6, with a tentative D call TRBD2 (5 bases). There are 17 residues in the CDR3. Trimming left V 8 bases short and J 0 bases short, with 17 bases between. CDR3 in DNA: TGTGCCAGCCGAGAGGGCAGCGTTGGCTCTGGGGCCAACGTCCTGACTTTC. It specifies CASREGSVGSGANVLTF.

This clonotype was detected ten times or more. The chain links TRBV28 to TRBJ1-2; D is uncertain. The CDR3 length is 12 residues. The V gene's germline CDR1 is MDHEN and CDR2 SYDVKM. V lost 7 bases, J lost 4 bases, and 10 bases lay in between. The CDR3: CASTQAPYGYTF. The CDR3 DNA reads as TGTGCCAGCACTCAGGCTCCCTATGGCTACACCTTC.

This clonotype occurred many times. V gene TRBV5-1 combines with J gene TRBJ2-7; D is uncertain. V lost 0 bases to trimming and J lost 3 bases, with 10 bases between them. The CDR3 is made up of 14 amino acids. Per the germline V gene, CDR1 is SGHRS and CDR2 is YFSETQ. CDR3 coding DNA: TGCGCCAGCAGCTTGGAAAGGCCGTACTACGAGCAGTACTTC. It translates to CASSLERPYYEQYF.

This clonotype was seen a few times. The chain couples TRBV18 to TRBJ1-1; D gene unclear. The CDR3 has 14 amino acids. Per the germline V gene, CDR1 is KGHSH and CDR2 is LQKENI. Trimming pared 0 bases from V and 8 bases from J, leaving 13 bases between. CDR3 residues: CASSPPAGTTEAFF. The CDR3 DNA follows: TGTGCCAGCTCACCACCGGCCGGAACAACCGAAGCTTTCTTT.

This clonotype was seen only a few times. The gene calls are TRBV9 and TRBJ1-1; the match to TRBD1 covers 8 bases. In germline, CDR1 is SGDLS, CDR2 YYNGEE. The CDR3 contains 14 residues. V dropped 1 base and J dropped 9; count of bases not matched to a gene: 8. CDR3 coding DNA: TGTGCCAGCAGCGTAAGTGGGCAGGGGGCGAAAGCTTTCTTT. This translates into CASSVSGQGAKAFF. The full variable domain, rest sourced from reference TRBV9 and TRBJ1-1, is DSGVTQTPKHLITATGQRVTLRCSPRSGDLSVYWYQQSLDQGLQFLIQYYNGEERAKGNILERFSAQQFPDLHSELNLSSLELGDSALYFCASSVSGQGAKAFFGQGTRLTVV.

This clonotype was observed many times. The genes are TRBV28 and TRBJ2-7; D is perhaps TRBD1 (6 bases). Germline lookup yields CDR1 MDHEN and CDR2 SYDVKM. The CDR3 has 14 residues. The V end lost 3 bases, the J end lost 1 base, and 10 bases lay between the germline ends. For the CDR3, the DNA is TGTGCCAGCAGTTTTAGGGACAATTCCTACGAGCAGTACTTC. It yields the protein CASSFRDNSYEQYF.

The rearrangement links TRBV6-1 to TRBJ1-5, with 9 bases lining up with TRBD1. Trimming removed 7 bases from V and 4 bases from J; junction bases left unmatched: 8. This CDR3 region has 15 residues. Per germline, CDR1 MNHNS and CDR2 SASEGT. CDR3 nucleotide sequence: TGTGCCAGCAAAAGTAGGACAGGGGCAAATCAGCCCCAGCATTTT. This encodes CASKSRTGANQPQHF.

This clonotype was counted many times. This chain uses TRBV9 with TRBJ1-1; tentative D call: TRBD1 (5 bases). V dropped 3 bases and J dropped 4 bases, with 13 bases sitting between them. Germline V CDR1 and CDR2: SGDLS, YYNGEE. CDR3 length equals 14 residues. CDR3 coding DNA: TGTGCCAGCAGCGGTGAGGGGCTTAGCACTGAAGCTTTCTTT. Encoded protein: CASSGEGLSTEAFF.

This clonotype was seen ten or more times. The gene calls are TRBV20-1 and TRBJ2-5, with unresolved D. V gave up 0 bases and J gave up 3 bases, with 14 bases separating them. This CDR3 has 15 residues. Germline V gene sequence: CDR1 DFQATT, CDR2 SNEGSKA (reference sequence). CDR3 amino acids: CSARDLEKEEETQYF. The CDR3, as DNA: TGCAGTGCTAGAGATCTTGAGAAGGAAGAAGAGACCCAGTACTTC.

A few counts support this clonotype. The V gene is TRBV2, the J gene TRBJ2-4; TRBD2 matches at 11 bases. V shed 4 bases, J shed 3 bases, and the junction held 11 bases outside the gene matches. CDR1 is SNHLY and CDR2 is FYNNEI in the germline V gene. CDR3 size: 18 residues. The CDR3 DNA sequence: TGTGCCAGCAGTGCCCCAACTAGCGGGGGCCGCGACAAAAACATTCAGTACTTC. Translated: CASSAPTSGGRDKNIQYF. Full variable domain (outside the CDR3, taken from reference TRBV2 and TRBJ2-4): EPEVTQTPSHQVTQMGQEVILRCVPISNHLYFYWYRQILGQKVEFLVSFYNNEISEKSEIFDDQFSVERPDGSNFTLKIRSTKLEDSAMYFCASSAPTSGGRDKNIQYFGAGTRLSVL.

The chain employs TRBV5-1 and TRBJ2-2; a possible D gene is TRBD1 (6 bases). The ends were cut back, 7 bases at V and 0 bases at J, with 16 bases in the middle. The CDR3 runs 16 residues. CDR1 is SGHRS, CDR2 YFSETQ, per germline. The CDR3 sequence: CASGYGGHPNTGELFF. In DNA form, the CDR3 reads TGCGCCAGCGGATATGGGGGACATCCGAACACCGGGGAGCTGTTTTTT.

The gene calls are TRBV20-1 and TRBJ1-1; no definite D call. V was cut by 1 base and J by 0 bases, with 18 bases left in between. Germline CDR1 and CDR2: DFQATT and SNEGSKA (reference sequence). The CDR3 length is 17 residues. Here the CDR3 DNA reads TGCAGTGCTAGAGCGGCCCCTAGTTTGAAGTTGAACACTGAAGCTTTCTTT. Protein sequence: CSARAAPSLKLNTEAFF.

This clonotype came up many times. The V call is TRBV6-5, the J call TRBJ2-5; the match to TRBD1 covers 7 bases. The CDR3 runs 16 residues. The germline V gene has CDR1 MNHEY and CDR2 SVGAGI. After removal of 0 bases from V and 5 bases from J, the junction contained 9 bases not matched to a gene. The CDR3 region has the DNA TGTGCCAGCAGTTACTCCGCCGGGACAGTTGGGGAGACCCAGTACTTC. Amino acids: CASSYSAGTVGETQYF.

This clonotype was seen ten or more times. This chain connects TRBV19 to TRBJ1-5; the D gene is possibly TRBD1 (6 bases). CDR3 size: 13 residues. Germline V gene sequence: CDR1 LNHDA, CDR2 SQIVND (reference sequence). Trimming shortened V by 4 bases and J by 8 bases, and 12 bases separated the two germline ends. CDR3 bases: TGTGCCAGTAGTACCTCGGAGGGGGAGCCCCAGCATTTT. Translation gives CASSTSEGEPQHF.

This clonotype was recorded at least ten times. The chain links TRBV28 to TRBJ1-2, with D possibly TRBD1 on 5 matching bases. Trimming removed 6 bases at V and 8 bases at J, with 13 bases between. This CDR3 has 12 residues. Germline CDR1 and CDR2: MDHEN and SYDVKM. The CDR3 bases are TGTGCCAGCAGAATCAGGGCGGGAGGCTACACCTTC. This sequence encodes CASRIRAGGYTF.

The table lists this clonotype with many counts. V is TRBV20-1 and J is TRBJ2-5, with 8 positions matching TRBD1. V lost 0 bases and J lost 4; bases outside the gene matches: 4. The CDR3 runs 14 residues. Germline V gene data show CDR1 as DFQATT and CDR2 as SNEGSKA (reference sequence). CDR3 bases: TGCAGTGCTAGAGATCCACAGGGGGGAGAGACCCAGTACTTC. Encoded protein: CSARDPQGGETQYF.

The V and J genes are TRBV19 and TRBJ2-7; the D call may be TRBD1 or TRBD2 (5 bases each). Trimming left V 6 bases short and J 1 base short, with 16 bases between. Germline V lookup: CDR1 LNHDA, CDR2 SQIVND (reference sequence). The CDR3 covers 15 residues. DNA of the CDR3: TGTGCCAGTAGGACCCGGGACGGCCTGTCCTACGAGCAGTACTTC. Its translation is CASRTRDGLSYEQYF. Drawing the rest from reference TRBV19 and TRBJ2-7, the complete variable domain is DGGITQSPKYLFRKEGQNVTLSCEQNLNHDAMYWYRQDPGQGLRLIYYSQIVNDFQKGDIAEGYSVSREKKESFPLTVTSAQKNPTAFYLCASRTRDGLSYEQYFGPGTRLTVT.

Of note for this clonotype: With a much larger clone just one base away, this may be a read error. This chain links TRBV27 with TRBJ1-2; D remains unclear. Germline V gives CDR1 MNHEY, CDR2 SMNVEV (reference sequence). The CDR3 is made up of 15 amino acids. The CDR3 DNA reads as TGTGCCAGCCGGTTAGGGATCTCACATGACTATGGCTTCACCTTC. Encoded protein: CASRLGISHDYGFTF.

In nucleotides, the CDR3 is TGCGCCAGCAGCCAAGTCGGGGACAGTCTCTACGAGCAGTACTTC. It specifies CASSQVGDSLYEQYF. The V call is TRBV4-1, the J call TRBJ2-7, with 7 positions matching TRBD1. After removal of 1 base from V and 3 bases from J, the junction contained 6 bases not matched to a gene. The CDR3 has 15 residues. The germline V gene has CDR1 MGHRA and CDR2 YSYEKL.